The clone carrying this TCR beta chain has just a few counts. In the original analysis: From reference gene primer amplification, estimates of nucleated cell counts were derived. TCRdb keeps only in-frame clones here, not all; method: immunoSEQ multiplex PCR. The D gene and trimming were derived from the DNA, and the V and J assignments and clone size from that table. There are 150,000 to 200,000 clones in the sample; roughly nine tenths occur only once, and roughly 9.7% lies in the top ten. Enrollment of patients from Seattle took place during active infection, with longitudinal follow-up. This sample was taken from a study of blood T cell repertoires in COVID-19. Study at large: COVID-19 samples collected from the United States, Italy and Spain covered acute and convalescent phases. From T cells, B-cell-depleted T cells, or PBMCs came the material, which was cDNA or gDNA.

This TCR was recovered from an older woman with COVID-19, enrolled during active disease. Sequenced: peripheral blood.

For the CDR3, the DNA is TGTGCCACCAGTGACTATCGCCAAGAGACCCAGTACTTC. This codes for CATSDYRQETQYF. The genes are TRBV24-1 and TRBJ2-5; the D is unclear. The V and J ends lost 4 bases and 1 base respectively, with 6 bases between them. The CDR3 extends over 13 amino acids. The V gene's germline CDR1 is KGHDR and CDR2 SFDVKD.